The next 23 T cell receptor beta chains were all read from a single sample in a study of T cell repertoires in cytomegalovirus infection. TCRdb recomputed calls from the reads with MiXCR, one row per CDR3 protein. This table has roughly 600,000 distinct CDR3 sequences, approximately 24% appearing once. Sequencing was carried out using CD8+ T cells from PBMCs. These receptors came from a human donor in good health (CMV status not recorded). Some clones in this sample may be carry-over from other donors' samples.

There are many counts of this clonotype. The chain recombines TRBV19 with TRBJ1-1, with D uncertain. The V end lost 3 bases, the J end lost 2 bases, and 10 bases lay between the germline ends. Germline assignment: CDR1 LNHDA and CDR2 SQIVND (reference sequence). The CDR3 consists of 14 residues. The chain's CDR3 is CASSMVPKNTEAFF. The CDR3 nucleotides are TGTGCCAGTAGTATGGTCCCGAAAAACACTGAAGCTTTCTTT.

The chain is built from TRBV3-1 and TRBJ2-7, with D tentatively TRBD1 (7 bases). V lost 0 bases, J lost 2 bases, and 14 bases lay in between. The CDR3 runs to 16 residues. Germline CDR1 LGHDT, CDR2 YNNKEL (reference sequence). CDR3 nucleotide sequence: TGTGCCAGCAGCCAAGAGGCGGGGACAGCAACCTACGAGCAGTACTTC. Protein: CASSQEAGTATYEQYF.

The chain carries TRBV4-3 and TRBJ2-7; D possibly matches TRBD1 or TRBD2 (5 bases each). The CDR3 loop spans 15 amino acids. The V and J ends lost 1 base and 3 bases respectively, with 13 bases between them. CDR1 is LGHNA, CDR2 YSLEER, per germline. The CDR3 nucleotides are TGCGCCAGCAGCCAAGTCATTACAGGACTCTACGAGCAGTACTTC. Amino acids: CASSQVITGLYEQYF.

Concerning this clonotype: A clone one base away is much larger, so this may be a read error. V gene TRBV7-6 combines with J gene TRBJ1-1, with TRBD1 matching 8 bases. Germline CDR1 reads SGHVS; CDR2 reads FNYEAQ. The CDR3 contains 15 residues. With V trimmed by 3 bases and J by 8 bases, 11 bases remained unmatched. DNA for the CDR3: TGTGCCAGCAGCTTCCCCGACGGACAGGGCCGAGAAGCTTTCTTT. Translated, it gives CASSFPDGQGREAFF.

This clonotype was seen repeatedly, ten times or more. The chain has TRBV7-6 and TRBJ2-3; 9 bases are a match to TRBD2. The CDR3 length is 17 residues. Trimming cost V 1 base and J 2 bases; bases outside gene matches: 7. CDR1 and CDR2 (germline): SGHVS, FNYEAQ. CDR3 residues: CASSLGVSSGDTDTQYF. The CDR3 DNA is TGTGCCAGCAGCTTAGGTGTTTCTAGCGGGGACACAGATACGCAGTATTTT.

This chain joins TRBV19 and TRBJ1-1; D is unclear. Trimming removed 2 bases from V and 3 bases from J, with 1 base in between. The CDR3 is made up of 11 amino acids. Looked up from germline, CDR1 is LNHDA and CDR2 is SQIVND (reference sequence). CDR3 DNA: TGTGCCAGTAGTATATACACTGAAGCTTTCTTT. Amino acids: CASSIYTEAFF.

The CDR3 region is CASSLGWTGGADEKLFF. CDR3 bases: TGCGCCAGCAGCTTGGGATGGACAGGGGGCGCCGATGAAAAACTGTTTTTT. The V and J genes are TRBV5-1 and TRBJ1-4; 11 nucleotides agree with TRBD1. Germline assignment: CDR1 SGHRS and CDR2 YFSETQ. Trimming took 0 bases from V and 6 from J; bases not matched to a gene: 7. This CDR3 is built from 17 residues. The complete variable domain, with remaining parts taken from reference TRBV5-1 and TRBJ1-4, reads KAGVTQTPRYLIKTRGQQVTLSCSPISGHRSVSWYQQTPGQGLQFLFEYFSETQRNKGNFPGRFSGRQFSNSRSEMNVSTLELGDSALYLCASSLGWTGGADEKLFFGSGTQLSVL.

The chain has TRBV11-2 and TRBJ2-1; TRBD2 matches 8 bases. The CDR3 runs 15 residues. V trimming: 0 bases; J trimming: 8 bases; junction bases outside the gene matches: 6. Germline V CDR1 and CDR2: SGHAT, FQNNGV. In nucleotides, the CDR3 is TGTGCCAGCAGCTTAGATTTCGGGGGGGGCTATGAGCAGTTCTTC. This sequence encodes CASSLDFGGGYEQFF.

This clonotype has at least ten counts. The chain couples TRBV6-2 or TRBV6-3 to TRBJ2-1, with TRBD1 identical over 8 bases. The J segment lost 4 bases and the V segment lost 3 bases, leaving 5 bases of the junction unmatched. CDR3 size: 15 residues. Germline-derived CDR1 and CDR2 are MNHEY and SVGEGT. The CDR3 DNA reads as TGTGCCAGCAGTTATTACAGGGGGAAATACAATGAGCAGTTCTTC. Translating it yields CASSYYRGKYNEQFF.

This clonotype was detected only a few times. The chain recombines TRBV12-3 or TRBV12-4 with TRBJ1-2; D remains unclear. The ends were cut back, 5 bases at V and 1 base at J, with 5 bases in the middle. The CDR3 contains 12 residues. In nucleotides, the CDR3 is TGTGCCAGCAGTCCTTTTAACTATGGCTACACCTTC. Protein product: CASSPFNYGYTF.

This chain joins TRBV28 and TRBJ2-7, with no clear D. The CDR3 is 15 residues long. Trimming shortened V by 3 bases and J by 7 bases, and 19 bases separated the two germline ends. The germline V gene has CDR1 MDHEN and CDR2 SYDVKM. The CDR3 region is CASSFGTPRDREQYF. The CDR3 DNA is TGTGCCAGCAGTTTCGGAACCCCCCGAGATCGGGAGCAGTACTTC.

A few counts support this clonotype. This chain joins TRBV4-3 and TRBJ1-6, with D tentatively TRBD1 (6 bases). The germline V and J ends were trimmed by 0 bases and 7 bases, with 13 bases remaining between them. Germline V lookup: CDR1 LGHNA, CDR2 YSLEER. The CDR3 contains 16 residues. CDR3 in DNA: TGCGCCAGCAGCCAAGATAGGACAGCCGTCAATTCACCCCTCCACTTT. It encodes CASSQDRTAVNSPLHF.

This clonotype has a handful of counts. The rearrangement links TRBV6-5 to TRBJ1-2; D unclear. The CDR3 runs 15 residues. V lost 2 bases and J lost 6, with 16 bases in between. The germline V gene has CDR1 MNHEY and CDR2 SVGAGI. The CDR3 DNA reads as TGTGCCAGCAGTTACACCTATCGCGACCACCATGGCTACACCTTC. This translates into CASSYTYRDHHGYTF.

The chain employs TRBV20-1 and TRBJ2-6; D may be TRBD1 (6 bases). With 2 bases removed from V and 9 bases from J, the gap between germline ends came to 11 bases. Germline loops: CDR1 DFQATT, CDR2 SNEGSKA (reference sequence). CDR3 length: 13 amino acids. The CDR3 sequence is CSARQGLYNVLTF. In nucleotides, the CDR3 is TGCAGTGCTAGACAGGGGCTCTACAACGTCCTGACTTTC.

There are a few counts of this clonotype. The chain has TRBV14 and TRBJ2-7; TRBD1 aligns across 8 bases. CDR1 is SGHDN and CDR2 is FVKESK in the germline V gene. V dropped 4 bases and J dropped 2; count of bases not matched to a gene: 4. The length of the CDR3 is 14 residues. The DNA of the CDR3 is TGTGCCAGCAGCCTAAAGGGACAGGCCTACGAGCAGTACTTC. It specifies CASSLKGQAYEQYF.

This clonotype occurred many times. The chain recombines TRBV7-9 with TRBJ2-1; 9 bases align to TRBD1. The CDR3 length is 14 residues. V trimming: 4 bases; J trimming: 5 bases; junction bases outside the gene matches: 3. Germline lookup yields CDR1 SEHNR and CDR2 FQNEAQ (reference sequence). CDR3: CASSSGQGNNEQFF. The CDR3 DNA follows: TGTGCCAGCAGCTCCGGACAGGGGAACAATGAGCAGTTCTTC.

This clonotype occurred a few times. CDR3 protein: CSARDSDRVGSPLHF. In DNA, the CDR3 is TGCAGTGCTAGAGATTCCGACAGGGTTGGATCACCCCTCCACTTT. V gene TRBV20-1 combines with J gene TRBJ1-6; 7 bases align to TRBD1. The V gene end was trimmed by 0 bases and the J gene end by 10 bases; junction bases not matched to a gene: 9. This CDR3 has 15 amino acids. The germline V gene encodes CDR1 DFQATT and CDR2 SNEGSKA (reference sequence).

V usage is TRBV27 and J usage is TRBJ2-1; D not certain. V was clipped by 0 bases and J by 10 bases, with 7 bases between them. CDR1 is MNHEY and CDR2 is SMNVEV in the germline V gene (reference sequence). This CDR3 has 12 amino acids. The CDR3 is CASSLSMDEQFF. The CDR3 nucleotides are TGTGCCAGCAGTTTATCGATGGACGAGCAGTTCTTC.

The genes are TRBV2 and TRBJ2-1, with D perhaps matching TRBD2 (7 bases). V lost 2 bases and J 4 bases, leaving 12 bases between the germline ends. Germline CDR1 is SNHLY and CDR2 is FYNNEI. This CDR3 has 15 amino acids. The CDR3, as DNA: TGTGCCAGCAGTGAAAACGGGGGGCTGTACAATGAGCAGTTCTTC. It translates to CASSENGGLYNEQFF. Filled out from reference TRBV2 and TRBJ2-1, the complete variable domain reads EPEVTQTPSHQVTQMGQEVILRCVPISNHLYFYWYRQILGQKVEFLVSFYNNEISEKSEIFDDQFSVERPDGSNFTLKIRSTKLEDSAMYFCASSENGGLYNEQFFGPGTRLTVL.

This clonotype has ten or more counts. This rearrangement joins TRBV7-6 to TRBJ2-5; D is unclear. The V end was cut by 4 bases, the J end by 3 bases, with 6 bases between. The length of the CDR3 is 12 residues. Germline values: CDR1 SGHVS, CDR2 FNYEAQ. The DNA of the CDR3 is TGTGCCAGCAGCTACGCAGAAGAGACCCAGTACTTC. Encoded protein: CASSYAEETQYF.

Only a few counts were recorded for this clonotype. V and J are TRBV9 and TRBJ2-7, with 11 bases fitting TRBD2. Trimming removed 0 bases from V and 1 base from J; junction bases left unmatched: 0. The germline V gene encodes CDR1 SGDLS and CDR2 YYNGEE. The CDR3 has 15 residues. For the CDR3, the DNA is TGTGCCAGCAGCGTAGGACTAGCGGGATCCTACGAGCAGTACTTC. Its protein product is CASSVGLAGSYEQYF.

The rearrangement links TRBV7-9 to TRBJ1-2, with D possibly matching TRBD1 (5 bases). Trimming shortened V by 7 bases and J by 5 bases, and 11 bases separated the two germline ends. Germline V gives CDR1 SEHNR, CDR2 FQNEAQ (reference sequence). CDR3 size: 12 residues. The CDR3 loop is CASKDGGYGYTF. CDR3 nucleotide sequence: TGTGCCAGCAAGGACGGGGGGTATGGCTACACCTTC.

V gene TRBV7-2 combines with J gene TRBJ2-3; 8 bases line up with TRBD2. There are 15 residues in the CDR3. Germline V CDR1 and CDR2: SGHTA, FQGNSA. The J segment lost 5 bases and the V segment lost 2 bases, leaving 6 bases of the junction unmatched. For the CDR3, the DNA is TGTGCCAGCAGCTTAATCCTAGCGGGCGGAGATACGCAGTATTTT. This gives the protein CASSLILAGGDTQYF. Supplemented by reference TRBV7-2 and TRBJ2-3, the full variable domain reads GAGVSQSPSNKVTEKGKDVELRCDPISGHTALYWYRQSLGQGLEFLIYFQGNSAPDKSGLPSDRFSAERTGGSVSTLTIQRTQQEDSAVYLCASSLILAGGDTQYFGPGTRLTVL.